This entry concerns a single T cell receptor (beta chain). The sample is drawn from a study of hypomethylating agent response in myelodysplastic syndrome. V lost 1 base and J lost 5; bases outside the gene matches: 7. This CDR3 spans 14 amino acids. In germline, CDR1 is SQVTM, CDR2 ANQGSEA. Each sample had roughly 0.4 ug DNA, as two 200 ng replicates, at survey resolution. Profiling relied on immunoSEQ multiplex PCR, and the TCRdb table lists in-frame clones only, not all of them. The table lists around 3,000 clones, roughly 80% of them singletons. The sequenced sample was bone marrow, obtained before or after starting hypomethylating agent treatment for myelodysplastic syndrome (not recorded which). The sequence came from a human donor with myelodysplastic syndrome. The chain links TRBV29-1 to TRBJ1-2; 7 bases agree with TRBD1. DNA for the CDR3: TGCAGCGTTGAAGTCTTGGACAGGCTTTATGGCTACACCTTC. This sequence encodes CSVEVLDRLYGYTF. Supplemented by reference TRBV29-1 and TRBJ1-2, the full variable domain reads SAVISQKPSRDICQRGTSLTIQCQVDSQVTMMFWYRQQPGQSLTLIATANQGSEATYESGFVIDKFPISRPNLTFSTLTVSNMSPEDSSIYLCSVEVLDRLYGYTFGSGTRLTVV.